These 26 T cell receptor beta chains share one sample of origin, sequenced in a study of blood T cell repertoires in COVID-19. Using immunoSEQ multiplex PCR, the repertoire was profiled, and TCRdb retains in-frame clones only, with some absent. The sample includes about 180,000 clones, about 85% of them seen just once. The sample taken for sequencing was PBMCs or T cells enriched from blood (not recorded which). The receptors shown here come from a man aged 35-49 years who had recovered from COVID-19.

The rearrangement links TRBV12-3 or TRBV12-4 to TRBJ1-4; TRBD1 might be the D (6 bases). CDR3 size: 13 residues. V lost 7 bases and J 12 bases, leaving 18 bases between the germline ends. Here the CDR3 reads CASTLGGGVELFF. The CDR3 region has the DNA TGTGCCAGCACCCTTGGTGGGGGCGTAGAACTGTTTTTT.

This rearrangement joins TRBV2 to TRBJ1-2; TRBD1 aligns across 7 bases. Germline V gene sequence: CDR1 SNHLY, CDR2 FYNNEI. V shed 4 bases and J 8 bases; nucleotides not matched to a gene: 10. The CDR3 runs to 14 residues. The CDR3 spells CASSGGTAQGGYTF. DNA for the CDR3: TGTGCCAGCAGTGGAGGGACAGCGCAAGGAGGCTACACCTTC.

The CDR3 loop is CASSINRGENYGYTF. CDR3 bases: TGTGCCAGTAGTATCAACAGGGGAGAGAACTATGGCTACACCTTC. This chain connects TRBV19 to TRBJ1-2; the match to TRBD1 covers 7 bases. The V segment lost 3 bases and the J segment 2 bases; nucleotides outside the gene matches: 6. The CDR3 totals 15 residues. The germline V gene has CDR1 LNHDA and CDR2 SQIVND (reference sequence).

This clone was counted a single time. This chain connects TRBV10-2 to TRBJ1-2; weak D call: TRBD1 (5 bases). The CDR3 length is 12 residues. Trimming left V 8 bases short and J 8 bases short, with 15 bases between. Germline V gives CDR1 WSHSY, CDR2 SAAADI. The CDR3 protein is CASWQGFEGYTF. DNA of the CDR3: TGCGCCAGCTGGCAGGGCTTCGAGGGCTACACCTTC.

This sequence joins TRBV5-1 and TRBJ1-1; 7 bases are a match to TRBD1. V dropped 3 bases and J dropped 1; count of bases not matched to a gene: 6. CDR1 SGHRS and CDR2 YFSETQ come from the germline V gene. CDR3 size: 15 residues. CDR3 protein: CASSSWTGANTEAFF. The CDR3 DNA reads TGCGCCAGCAGCTCCTGGACAGGAGCGAACACTGAAGCTTTCTTT.

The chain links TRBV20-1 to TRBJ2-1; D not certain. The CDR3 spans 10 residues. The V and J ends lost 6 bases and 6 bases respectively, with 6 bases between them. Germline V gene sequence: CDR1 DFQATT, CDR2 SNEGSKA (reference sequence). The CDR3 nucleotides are TGCAGTGCACCACTCAATGAGCAGTTCTTC. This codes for CSAPLNEQFF.

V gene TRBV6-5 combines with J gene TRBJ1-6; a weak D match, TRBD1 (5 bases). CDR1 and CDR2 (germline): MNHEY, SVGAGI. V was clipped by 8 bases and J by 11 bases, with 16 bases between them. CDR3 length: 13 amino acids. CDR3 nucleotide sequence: TGTGCCAGCGGCACCCGGGACTCCACACCCCTCCACTTT. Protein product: CASGTRDSTPLHF.

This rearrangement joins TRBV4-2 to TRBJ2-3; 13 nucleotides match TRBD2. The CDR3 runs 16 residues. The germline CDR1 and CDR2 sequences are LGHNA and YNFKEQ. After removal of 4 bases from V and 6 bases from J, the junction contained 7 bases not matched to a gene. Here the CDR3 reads CASSPGLAGLRDTQYF. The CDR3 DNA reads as TGTGCCAGCAGCCCGGGACTAGCGGGACTCAGGGATACGCAGTATTTT.

The CDR3 spells CSVARRTYGYTF. As DNA, the CDR3 is TGCAGCGTTGCGCGGAGGACCTATGGCTACACCTTC. J is TRBJ1-2 and V is TRBV29-1; no definite D call. Germline-derived CDR1 and CDR2 are SQVTM and ANQGSEA. The V end lost 4 bases, the J end lost 4 bases, and 10 bases lay between the germline ends. The CDR3 covers 12 residues.

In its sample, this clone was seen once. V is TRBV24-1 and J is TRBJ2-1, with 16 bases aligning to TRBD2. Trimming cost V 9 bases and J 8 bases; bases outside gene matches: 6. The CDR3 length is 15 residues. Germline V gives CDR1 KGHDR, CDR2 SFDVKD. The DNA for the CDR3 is TGTGCCACCGAAGACGGGACTAGCGGGGGGGATGAGCAGTTCTTC. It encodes CATEDGTSGGDEQFF.

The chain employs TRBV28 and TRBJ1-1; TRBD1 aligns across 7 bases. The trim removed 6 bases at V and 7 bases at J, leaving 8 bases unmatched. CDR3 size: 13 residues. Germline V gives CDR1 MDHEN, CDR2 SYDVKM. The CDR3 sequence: CASSQGGSIEAFF. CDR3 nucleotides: TGTGCCAGCAGCCAGGGGGGTAGTATTGAAGCTTTCTTT. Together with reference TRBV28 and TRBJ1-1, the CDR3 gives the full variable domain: DVKVTQSSRYLVKRTGEKVFLECVQDMDHENMFWYRQDPGLGLRLIYFSYDVKMKEKGDIPEGYSVSREKKERFSLILESASTNQTSMYLCASSQGGSIEAFFGQGTRLTVV.

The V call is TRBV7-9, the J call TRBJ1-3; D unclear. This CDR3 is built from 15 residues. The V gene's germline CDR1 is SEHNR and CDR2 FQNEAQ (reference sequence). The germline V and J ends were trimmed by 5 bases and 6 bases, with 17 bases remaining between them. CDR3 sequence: CASSPSMGPPNTIYF. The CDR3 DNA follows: TGTGCCAGCAGCCCCTCAATGGGCCCACCAAACACCATATATTTT.

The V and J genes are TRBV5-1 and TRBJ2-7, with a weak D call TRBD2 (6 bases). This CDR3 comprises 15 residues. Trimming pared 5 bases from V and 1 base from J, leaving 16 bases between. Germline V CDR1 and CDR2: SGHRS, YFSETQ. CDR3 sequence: CASRWDLGGSYEQYF. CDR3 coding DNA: TGCGCCAGCAGATGGGACTTAGGTGGGTCCTACGAGCAGTACTTC. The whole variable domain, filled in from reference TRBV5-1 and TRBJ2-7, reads KAGVTQTPRYLIKTRGQQVTLSCSPISGHRSVSWYQQTPGQGLQFLFEYFSETQRNKGNFPGRFSGRQFSNSRSEMNVSTLELGDSALYLCASRWDLGGSYEQYFGPGTRLTVT.

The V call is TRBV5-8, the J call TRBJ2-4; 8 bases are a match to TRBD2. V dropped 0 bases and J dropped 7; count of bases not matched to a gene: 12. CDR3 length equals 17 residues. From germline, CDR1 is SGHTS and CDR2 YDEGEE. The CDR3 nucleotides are TGTGCCAGCAGCTTGGAGCTAAGTGGGCTAGCGGGTAACATTCAGTACTTC. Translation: CASSLELSGLAGNIQYF.

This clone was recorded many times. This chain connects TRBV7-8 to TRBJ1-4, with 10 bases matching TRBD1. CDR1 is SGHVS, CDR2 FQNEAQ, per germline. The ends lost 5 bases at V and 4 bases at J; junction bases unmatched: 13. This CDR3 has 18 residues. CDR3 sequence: CASSPDRGLLQHNEKLFF. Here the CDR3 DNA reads TGTGCCAGCAGCCCGGACAGGGGGTTACTGCAACATAATGAAAAACTGTTTTTT.

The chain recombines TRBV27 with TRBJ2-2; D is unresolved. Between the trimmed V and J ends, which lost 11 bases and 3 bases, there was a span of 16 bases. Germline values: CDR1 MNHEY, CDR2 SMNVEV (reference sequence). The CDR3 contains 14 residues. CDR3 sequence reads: CACKLLDDTGELFF. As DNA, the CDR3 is TGTGCCTGCAAGCTTCTAGATGACACCGGGGAGCTGTTTTTT.

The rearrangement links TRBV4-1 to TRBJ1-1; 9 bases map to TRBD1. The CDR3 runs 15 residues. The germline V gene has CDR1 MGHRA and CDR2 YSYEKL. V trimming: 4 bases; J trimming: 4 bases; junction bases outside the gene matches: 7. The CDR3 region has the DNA TGCGCCAGCAGCCCCCTCCGACAGGGGGGCACTGAAGCTTTCTTT. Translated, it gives CASSPLRQGGTEAFF.

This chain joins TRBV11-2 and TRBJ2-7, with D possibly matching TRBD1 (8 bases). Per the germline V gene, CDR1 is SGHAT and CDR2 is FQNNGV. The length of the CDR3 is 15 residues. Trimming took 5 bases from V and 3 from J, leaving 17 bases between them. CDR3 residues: CASSQGASGVYEQYF. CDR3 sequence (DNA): TGTGCCAGCAGCCAGGGGGCCAGCGGGGTCTACGAGCAGTACTTC.

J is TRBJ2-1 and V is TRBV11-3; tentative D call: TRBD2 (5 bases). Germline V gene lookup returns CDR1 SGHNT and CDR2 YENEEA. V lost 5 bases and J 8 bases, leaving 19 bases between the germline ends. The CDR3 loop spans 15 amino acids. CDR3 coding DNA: TGTGCCAGCAGCCGGCGGGCAGGCCAACGGGATGAGCAGTTCTTC. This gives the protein CASSRRAGQRDEQFF.

CDR3 residues: CASSIYGTGGGEQFF. In DNA form, the CDR3 reads TGTGCCAGTAGTATTTATGGGACAGGGGGCGGTGAGCAGTTCTTC. The chain joins TRBV19 to TRBJ2-1, with 12 nucleotides matching TRBD1. The length of the CDR3 is 15 residues. Germline lookup yields CDR1 LNHDA and CDR2 SQIVND (reference sequence). Germline trimming cut 3 bases from V and 9 bases from J; bases unmatched to any gene: 6.

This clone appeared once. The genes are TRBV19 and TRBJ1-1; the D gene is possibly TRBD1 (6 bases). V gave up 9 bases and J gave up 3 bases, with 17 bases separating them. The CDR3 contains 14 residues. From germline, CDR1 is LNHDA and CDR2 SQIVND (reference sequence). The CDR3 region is CASGGGFGDTEAFF. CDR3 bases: TGTGCCAGCGGGGGGGGCTTTGGGGACACTGAAGCTTTCTTT.

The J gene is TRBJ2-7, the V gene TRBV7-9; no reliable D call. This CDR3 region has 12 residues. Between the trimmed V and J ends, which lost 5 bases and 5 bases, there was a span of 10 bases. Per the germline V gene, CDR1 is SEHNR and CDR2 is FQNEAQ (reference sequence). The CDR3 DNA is TGTGCCAGCAGCCTTTCTCTCGACGAGCAGTACTTC. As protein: CASSLSLDEQYF.

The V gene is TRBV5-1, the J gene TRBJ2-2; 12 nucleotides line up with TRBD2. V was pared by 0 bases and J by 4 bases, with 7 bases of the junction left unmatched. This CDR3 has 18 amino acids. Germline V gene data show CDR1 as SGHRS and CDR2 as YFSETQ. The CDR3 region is CASSLGLLAGGSTGELFF. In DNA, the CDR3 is TGCGCCAGCAGCTTGGGTCTTCTAGCGGGAGGGAGCACCGGGGAGCTGTTTTTT. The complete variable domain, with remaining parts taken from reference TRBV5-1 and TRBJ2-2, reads KAGVTQTPRYLIKTRGQQVTLSCSPISGHRSVSWYQQTPGQGLQFLFEYFSETQRNKGNFPGRFSGRQFSNSRSEMNVSTLELGDSALYLCASSLGLLAGGSTGELFFGEGSRLTVL.

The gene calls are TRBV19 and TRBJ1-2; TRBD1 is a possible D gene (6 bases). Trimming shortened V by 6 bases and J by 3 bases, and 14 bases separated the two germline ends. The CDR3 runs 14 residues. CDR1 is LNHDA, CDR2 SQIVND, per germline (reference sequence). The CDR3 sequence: CASSRNRADYGYTF. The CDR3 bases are TGTGCCAGTAGCCGAAACAGGGCAGACTATGGCTACACCTTC. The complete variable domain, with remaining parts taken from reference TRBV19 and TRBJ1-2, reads DGGITQSPKYLFRKEGQNVTLSCEQNLNHDAMYWYRQDPGQGLRLIYYSQIVNDFQKGDIAEGYSVSREKKESFPLTVTSAQKNPTAFYLCASSRNRADYGYTFGSGTRLTVV.

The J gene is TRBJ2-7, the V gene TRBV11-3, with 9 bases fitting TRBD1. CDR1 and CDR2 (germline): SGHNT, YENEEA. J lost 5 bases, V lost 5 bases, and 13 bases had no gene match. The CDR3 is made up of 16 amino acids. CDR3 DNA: TGTGCCAGCAGCCACGGGGGACAGGGTTTCTACCACGAGCAGTACTTC. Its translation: CASSHGGQGFYHEQYF. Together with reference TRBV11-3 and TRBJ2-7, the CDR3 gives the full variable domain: EAGVVQSPRYKIIEKKQPVAFWCNPISGHNTLYWYLQNLGQGPELLIRYENEEAVDDSQLPKDRFSAERLKGVDSTLKIQPAELGDSAVYLCASSHGGQGFYHEQYFGPGTRLTVT.

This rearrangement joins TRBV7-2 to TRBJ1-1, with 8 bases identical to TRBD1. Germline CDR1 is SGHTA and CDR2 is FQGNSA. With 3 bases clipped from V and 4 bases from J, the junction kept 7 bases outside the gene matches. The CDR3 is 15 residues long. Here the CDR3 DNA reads TGTGCCAGCAGCTTCAACAGGGGGGTTGGCACTGAAGCTTTCTTT. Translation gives CASSFNRGVGTEAFF.